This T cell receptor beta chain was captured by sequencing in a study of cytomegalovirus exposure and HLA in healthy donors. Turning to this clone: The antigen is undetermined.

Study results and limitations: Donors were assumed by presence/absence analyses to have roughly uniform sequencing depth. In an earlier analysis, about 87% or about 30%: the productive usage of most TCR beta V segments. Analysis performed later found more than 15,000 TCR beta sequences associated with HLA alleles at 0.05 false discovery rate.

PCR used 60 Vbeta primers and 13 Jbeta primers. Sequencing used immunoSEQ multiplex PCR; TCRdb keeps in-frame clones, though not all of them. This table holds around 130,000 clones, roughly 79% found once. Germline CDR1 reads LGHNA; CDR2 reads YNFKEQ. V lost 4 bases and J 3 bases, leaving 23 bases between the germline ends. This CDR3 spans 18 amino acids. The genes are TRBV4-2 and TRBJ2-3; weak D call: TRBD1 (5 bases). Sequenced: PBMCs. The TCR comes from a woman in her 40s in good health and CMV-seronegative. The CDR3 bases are TGTGCCAGCAGCCGCCCCGGGCAGGGCTCCTTCGAGACAGATACGCAGTATTTT. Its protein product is CASSRPGQGSFETDTQYF.